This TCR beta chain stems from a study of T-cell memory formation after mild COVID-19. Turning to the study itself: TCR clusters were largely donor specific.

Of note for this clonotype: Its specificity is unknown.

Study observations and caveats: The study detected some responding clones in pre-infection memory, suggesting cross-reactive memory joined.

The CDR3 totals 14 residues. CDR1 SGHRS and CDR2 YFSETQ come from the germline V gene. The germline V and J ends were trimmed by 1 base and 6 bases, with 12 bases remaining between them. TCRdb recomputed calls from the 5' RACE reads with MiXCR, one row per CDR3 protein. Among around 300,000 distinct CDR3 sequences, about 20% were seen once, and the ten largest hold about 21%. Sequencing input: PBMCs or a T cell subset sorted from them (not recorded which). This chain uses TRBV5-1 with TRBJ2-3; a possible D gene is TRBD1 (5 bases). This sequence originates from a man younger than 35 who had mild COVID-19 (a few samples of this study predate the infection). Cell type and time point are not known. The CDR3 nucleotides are TGCGCCAGCAGCTTGATGTCGCCAGGGGATACGCAGTATTTT. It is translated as CASSLMSPGDTQYF.